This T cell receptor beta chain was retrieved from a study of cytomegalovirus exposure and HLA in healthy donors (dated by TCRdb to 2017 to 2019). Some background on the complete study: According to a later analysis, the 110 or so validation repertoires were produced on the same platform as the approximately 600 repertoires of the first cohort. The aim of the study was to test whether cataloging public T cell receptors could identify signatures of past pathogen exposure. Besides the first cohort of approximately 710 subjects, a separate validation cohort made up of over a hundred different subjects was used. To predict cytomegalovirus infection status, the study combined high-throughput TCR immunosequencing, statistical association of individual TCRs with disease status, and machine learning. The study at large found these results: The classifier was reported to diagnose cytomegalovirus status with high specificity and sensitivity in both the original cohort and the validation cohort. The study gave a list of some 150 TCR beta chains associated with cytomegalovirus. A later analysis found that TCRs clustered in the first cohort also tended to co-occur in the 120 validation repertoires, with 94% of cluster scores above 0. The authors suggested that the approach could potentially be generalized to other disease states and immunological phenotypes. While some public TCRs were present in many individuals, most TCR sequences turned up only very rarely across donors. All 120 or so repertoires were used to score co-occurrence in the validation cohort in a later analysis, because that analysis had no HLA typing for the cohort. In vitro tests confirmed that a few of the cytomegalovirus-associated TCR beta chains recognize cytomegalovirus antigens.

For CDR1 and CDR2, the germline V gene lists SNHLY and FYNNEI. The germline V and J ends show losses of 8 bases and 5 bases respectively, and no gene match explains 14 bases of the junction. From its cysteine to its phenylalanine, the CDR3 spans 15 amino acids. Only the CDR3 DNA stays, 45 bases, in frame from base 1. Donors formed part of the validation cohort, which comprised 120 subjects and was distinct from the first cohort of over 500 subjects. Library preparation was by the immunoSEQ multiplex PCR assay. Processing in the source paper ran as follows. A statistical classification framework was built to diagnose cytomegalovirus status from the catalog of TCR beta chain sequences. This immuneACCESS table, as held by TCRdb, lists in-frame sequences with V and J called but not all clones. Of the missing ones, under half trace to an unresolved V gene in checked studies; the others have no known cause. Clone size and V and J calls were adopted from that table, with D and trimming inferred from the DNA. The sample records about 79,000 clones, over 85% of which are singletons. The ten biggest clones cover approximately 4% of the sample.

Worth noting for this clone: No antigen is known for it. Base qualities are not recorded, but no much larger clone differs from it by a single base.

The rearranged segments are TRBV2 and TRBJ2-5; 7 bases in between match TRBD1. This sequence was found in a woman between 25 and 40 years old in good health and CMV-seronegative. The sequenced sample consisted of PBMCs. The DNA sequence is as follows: TGTGCCAGCGAAACCTACAGGGGTAGGGGGGAGACCCAGTACTTC. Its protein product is CASETYRGRGETQYF.